This TCR beta chain was observed in a study of response to subunit inactivated influenza vaccine. Details on this clonotype: Antigen unknown.

Findings of the study overall: Only a handful of new T cells, the authors suggested, are recruited with each seasonal influenza vaccination.

Each CDR3 protein is one row after TCRdb ran MiXCR on the RT-PCR reads. Among about 780,000 distinct CDR3 sequences listed, around 18% were seen once. CDR3 length: 12 residues. Trimming removed 5 bases at V and 5 bases at J, with 9 bases between. The rearrangement links TRBV12-3 or TRBV12-4 to TRBJ1-1; no reliable D call. Sequenced material: PBMCs from blood, taken 4 to 6 days after vaccination. This receptor was obtained from a man over 45 who received an inactivated influenza vaccine. The CDR3 bases are TGTGCCAGCAGTGAACAGTGGACTGAAGCTTTCTTT. Its protein product is CASSEQWTEAFF.